The 30 T cell receptor beta chains below come from one sample, sequenced in a study of molecular identifiers for immune sequencing clone quantification. TCRdb processed the PCR reads anew with MiXCR; each CDR3 protein has one entry. Of more than 85,000 distinct CDR3 sequences in the sample, under 40% were seen once. The sample consisted of naive CD8+ T cells from blood, with Jurkat cell RNA spiked in. Subset indicated: FACS-sorted CD8+CD4-CCR7+CD45RA+ naive T cells. Source of these receptors: a human donor in good health. Some libraries in this study had Jurkat cell RNA spiked in.

This clonotype was counted a few times. The gene calls are TRBV12-3 or TRBV12-4 and TRBJ1-1; D might be TRBD1 (5 bases). V shed 8 bases and J shed 10 bases, with 20 bases lying between them. CDR3 length equals 13 residues. CDR3 sequence: CASLPGGSLGAFF. CDR3 bases: TGTGCCAGCCTACCGGGGGGGAGTCTTGGAGCTTTCTTT.

This clonotype came up many times. The J gene is TRBJ2-7, the V gene TRBV5-6, with D possibly called TRBD1 or TRBD2 (5 bases each). The CDR3 runs 12 residues. Trimming stripped 4 bases from V and 5 bases from J, with 10 bases between. Germline values: CDR1 SGHDT, CDR2 YYEEEE. The CDR3 DNA follows: TGTGCCAGCAGCCGAGGGGTCCACGAGCAGTACTTC. Translated: CASSRGVHEQYF. Together with reference TRBV5-6 and TRBJ2-7, the CDR3 gives the full variable domain: DAGVTQSPTHLIKTRGQQVTLRCSPKSGHDTVSWYQQALGQGPQFIFQYYEEEERQRGNFPDRFSGHQFPNYSSELNVNALLLGDSALYLCASSRGVHEQYFGPGTRLTVT.

This clonotype has just a few counts. The rearrangement joins TRBV20-1 to TRBJ2-2; TRBD2 is a possible D gene (6 bases). Deletions cut 6 bases from V and 7 bases from J, with 18 bases between. Germline V CDR1 and CDR2: DFQATT, SNEGSKA (reference sequence). The CDR3 is 14 residues long. The CDR3 bases are TGCAGTGCGTTAGCCGGGACTCACGGCGGGGAGCTGTTTTTT. Translated: CSALAGTHGGELFF.

This sequence joins TRBV3-1 and TRBJ2-7; D perhaps matches TRBD1 (5 bases). The CDR3 consists of 14 residues. With 4 bases removed from V and 9 bases from J, the gap between germline ends came to 19 bases. From germline, CDR1 is LGHDT and CDR2 YNNKEL (reference sequence). Here the CDR3 DNA reads TGTGCCAGCAGCCCCAGCCCAGAGGACAACGCGCAGTACTTC. This sequence encodes CASSPSPEDNAQYF.

As to this clonotype: Possible read error: a much larger clone is one base away. The rearrangement joins TRBV7-9 to TRBJ2-3, with 8 bases identical to TRBD1. The germline V gene encodes CDR1 SEHNR and CDR2 FQNEAQ (reference sequence). The CDR3 spans 15 residues. The CDR3 region has the DNA TGTGCCAGCAGCGCAAGGGACAGGAGCACAGATTCGCAGTATTTT. It codes for CASSARDRSTDSQYF.

The table lists this clonotype with a few counts. The rearrangement links TRBV9 to TRBJ1-5; 7 nucleotides line up with TRBD1. The V gene's germline CDR1 is SGDLS and CDR2 YYNGEE. The ends lost 0 bases at V and 3 bases at J; junction bases unmatched: 9. This CDR3 has 17 amino acids. As DNA, the CDR3 is TGTGCCAGCAGCGTAGGGGACAGACCACTTCCCAATCAGCCCCAGCATTTT. Translated, it gives CASSVGDRPLPNQPQHF.

This clonotype is a singleton in its sample. Germline is not matched at one junction end, which may reflect a read error. The rearrangement uses TRBV13 and TRBJ2-2; possibly TRBD2 for D (5 bases). Germline-derived CDR1 and CDR2 are PRHDT and FYEKMQ (reference sequence). This CDR3 is 15 amino acids long. Here the CDR3 DNA reads TGTGCCAGCAGCGGAGCCTATGCACTCACCGGGGAGCTGTCTTTT. Its translation: CASSGAYALTGELSF.

The table lists this clonotype with a few counts. The J gene is TRBJ1-1, the V gene TRBV29-1; D not certain. Germline V gives CDR1 SQVTM, CDR2 ANQGSEA. CDR3 length: 11 residues. Deletions cut 7 bases from V and 4 bases from J, with 10 bases between. CDR3 in amino acids: CSAPGSTEAFF. The CDR3 nucleotides read TGCAGCGCCCCGGGGAGCACTGAAGCTTTCTTT.

V gene TRBV27 combines with J gene TRBJ1-1; possibly TRBD1 for D (6 bases). This CDR3 comprises 15 residues. From germline, CDR1 is MNHEY and CDR2 SMNVEV (reference sequence). V shed 4 bases and J shed 2 bases, with 14 bases lying between them. Written as DNA, the CDR3 is TGTGCCAGCAGTTCGGGGCTGGGGGCCAACACTGAAGCTTTCTTT. Protein: CASSSGLGANTEAFF.

This clonotype was counted at least ten times. The J gene is TRBJ2-3, the V gene TRBV7-7, with D hard to call. CDR3 length: 13 amino acids. Between the trimmed V and J ends, which lost 5 bases and 2 bases, there was a span of 8 bases. Germline-derived CDR1 and CDR2 are SSHAT and FNYEAQ (reference sequence). CDR3 DNA: TGTGCCAGCAGCCCTCGACCCACAGATACGCAGTATTTT. Its translation: CASSPRPTDTQYF.

This clonotype showed up just a few times. The chain couples TRBV10-3 to TRBJ1-2; 7 nucleotides agree with TRBD1. V dropped 2 bases and J dropped 8; count of bases not matched to a gene: 2. CDR3 length equals 12 residues. From germline, CDR1 is ENHRY and CDR2 SYGVKD. CDR3 loop: CAISEGTAGYTF. The CDR3 bases are TGTGCCATCAGTGAGGGGACAGCGGGCTACACCTTC.

The rearrangement joins TRBV7-9 to TRBJ2-3, with a possible D match to TRBD2 (6 bases). CDR3 size: 14 residues. The germline CDR1 and CDR2 sequences are SEHNR and FQNEAQ (reference sequence). Trimming stripped 0 bases from V and 6 bases from J, with 10 bases between. The CDR3 sequence is CASSLAGGLDTQYF. CDR3 bases: TGTGCCAGCAGCTTAGCGGGAGGCTTGGATACGCAGTATTTT.

The sample holds a few counts of this clonotype. The V and J genes are TRBV19 and TRBJ2-1, with TRBD2 matching over 8 bases. V lost 3 bases to trimming and J lost 7 bases; unmatched junction nucleotides: 8. Germline values: CDR1 LNHDA, CDR2 SQIVND (reference sequence). The CDR3 is 15 amino acids. Here the CDR3 reads CASSILAGMGNEQFF. CDR3 DNA sequence: TGTGCCAGTAGTATTTTAGCGGGAATGGGGAATGAGCAGTTCTTC.

The table lists this clonotype with a count of one. A much larger clonotype is one base distant, so this may be a read error. The V gene is TRBV4-3, the J gene TRBJ2-5, with D possibly TRBD1 on 5 matching bases. This CDR3 has 13 amino acids. Germline lookup yields CDR1 LGHNA and CDR2 YSLEER. The CDR3 DNA follows: TGCGCCAGCGGCCAAGCAGGGCGGGAGACCCAGTACTTC. Its protein product is CASGQAGRETQYF.

On this clonotype: A read error is likely, as this CDR3 ends without the conserved phenylalanine or tryptophan. The V and J genes are TRBV10-3 and TRBJ2-3; 8 nucleotides match TRBD2. V trimming: 4 bases; J trimming: 2 bases; junction bases outside the gene matches: 8. Germline CDR1 reads ENHRY; CDR2 reads SYGVKD. This CDR3 spans 16 amino acids. The CDR3 DNA reads as TGTGCCATCAGTGGAGGGAGCGGGAGCCTCACAGATACGCAGTATTCT. Protein product: CAISGGSGSLTDTQYS.

Comments on this clonotype: A much bigger clone sits one base away, suggesting this may be a read error. Since the CDR3 does not end with the conserved phenylalanine or tryptophan, this likely comes from a read error. This rearrangement joins TRBV4-3 to TRBJ1-1; D gene ambiguous. Trimming took off 0 bases at V and 2 bases at J, with 13 bases between the two ends. The CDR3 spans 16 residues. Germline values: CDR1 LGHNA, CDR2 YSLEER. The CDR3 sequence: CASSQDVAGLNTEAFY. In DNA, the CDR3 is TGCGCCAGCAGCCAAGACGTCGCCGGGCTAAACACTGAAGCTTTCTAT.

A remark on this clonotype: This may be a read error, as it is one base from a much larger clone. The rearrangement joins TRBV29-1 to TRBJ1-2; TRBD1 matches 9 bases. CDR1 SQVTM and CDR2 ANQGSEA come from the germline V gene. Trimming took 2 bases from V and 3 from J; bases not matched to a gene: 7. This CDR3 spans 15 amino acids. Written as DNA, the CDR3 is TGCAGCGTTGAACTGACAGGGGGAACATACTATGGCTACACCTTC. Protein: CSVELTGGTYYGYTF.

This chain uses TRBV11-2 with TRBJ2-7; TRBD1 agrees at 7 bases. The ends lost 3 bases at V and 5 bases at J; junction bases unmatched: 7. Germline V gene data show CDR1 as SGHAT and CDR2 as FQNNGV. The CDR3 is 14 amino acids. CDR3 sequence (DNA): TGTGCCAGCAGCTTGGGGGACAGCAGGAACGAGCAGTACTTC. Encoded protein: CASSLGDSRNEQYF.

To note about this clonotype: The final CDR3 position lacks the conserved phenylalanine or tryptophan, pointing to a likely read error. The CDR3 reads CASSPGVAKNIQYS. The CDR3 nucleotides are TGCGCCAGCAGCCCCGGGGTAGCCAAAAACATTCAGTACTCC. This chain connects TRBV4-3 to TRBJ2-4; TRBD2 might be the D (5 bases). Germline loops: CDR1 LGHNA, CDR2 YSLEER. V lost 4 bases and J 0 bases, leaving 7 bases between the germline ends. The CDR3 has 14 amino acids.

The chain joins TRBV19 to TRBJ1-2; TRBD1 matches 8 bases. The length of the CDR3 is 13 residues. Germline trimming cut 5 bases from V and 5 bases from J; bases unmatched to any gene: 4. Germline loops: CDR1 LNHDA, CDR2 SQIVND (reference sequence). This chain's CDR3 is CASSFRTGYGYTF. CDR3 DNA: TGTGCCAGTAGTTTCCGGACAGGGTATGGCTACACCTTC.

With respect to this clonotype: Just one base apart from a much larger clone, this may be a read error. The chain carries TRBV7-2 and TRBJ2-7, with 9 bases aligning to TRBD1. Germline assignment: CDR1 SGHTA and CDR2 FQGNSA. This CDR3 is built from 13 residues. CDR3 nucleotide sequence: TGTGTCAGCAGCGACAGGGGGGTGAGAGAGCAGTACTTC. As protein: CVSSDRGVREQYF.

As regards this clonotype: This may arise from a read error, as a much more abundant clone is one base away. The chain recombines TRBV2 with TRBJ2-3; 8 positions agree with TRBD2. This CDR3 comprises 16 residues. Germline V gene sequence: CDR1 SNHLY, CDR2 FYNNEI. The CDR3 bases are TGTGCCAGCAGTGTGCCGGCTAGCGGGCCTACAGATACGCTGTATTTT. Translating gives CASSVPASGPTDTLYF.

On this clonotype: The junction and the germline gene differ at one end; a read error may be behind it. This chain's CDR3 is CANSGSGISETQYF. The DNA for the CDR3 is TGTGCCAACAGCGGATCCGGGATCTCAGAGACCCAGTACTTC. This chain links TRBV9 with TRBJ2-5; possibly TRBD2 for D (5 bases). This CDR3 comprises 14 residues. CDR1 SGDLS and CDR2 YYNGEE come from the germline V gene.

This clonotype was counted a few times. The chain links TRBV3-1 to TRBJ2-1; 11 bases are a match to TRBD1. Per the germline V gene, CDR1 is LGHDT and CDR2 is YNNKEL (reference sequence). The J segment lost 9 bases and the V segment lost 6 bases, leaving 10 bases of the junction unmatched. The CDR3 totals 15 residues. As DNA, the CDR3 is TGTGCCAGCAGTTTTCCGGGACAGGGGGTTATTGAGCAGTTCTTC. Translated: CASSFPGQGVIEQFF.

V usage is TRBV28 and J usage is TRBJ2-1, with TRBD2 matching 9 bases. The junction had 9 bases not matched to a gene; V was cut back by 3 bases and J by 6 bases. The germline V gene has CDR1 MDHEN and CDR2 SYDVKM. The CDR3 loop spans 16 amino acids. The chain's CDR3 is CASSFPRREGLNEQFF. CDR3 coding DNA: TGTGCCAGCAGTTTCCCTCGGCGGGAGGGGCTCAATGAGCAGTTCTTC.

CDR3 sequence: CSVEGEGGRAVETQYF. Written as DNA, the CDR3 is TGCAGCGTTGAGGGTGAAGGCGGGAGGGCCGTAGAGACCCAGTACTTC. The chain employs TRBV29-1 and TRBJ2-5, with TRBD2 matching 9 bases. Trimming removed 3 bases from V and 4 bases from J; junction bases left unmatched: 12. The CDR3 has 16 amino acids. Germline assignment: CDR1 SQVTM and CDR2 ANQGSEA.

The chain couples TRBV7-9 to TRBJ2-7, with TRBD1 identical over 9 bases. CDR1 SEHNR and CDR2 FQNEAQ come from the germline V gene (reference sequence). The CDR3 spans 13 residues. J gave up 5 bases and V 8 bases, and 7 bases lay outside the gene matches. The CDR3 bases are TGTGCCAGCGGGGACAGGGAGCGAGACGAGCAGTACTTC. It specifies CASGDRERDEQYF.

This chain joins TRBV6-5 and TRBJ1-1; 10 bases align to TRBD1. CDR3 size: 13 residues. Germline trimming cut 10 bases from V and 5 bases from J; bases unmatched to any gene: 7. The germline gives CDR1 MNHEY, CDR2 SVGAGI. CDR3 loop: CATQAGQGTEAFF. The DNA for the CDR3 is TGTGCCACACAGGCGGGACAGGGGACTGAAGCTTTCTTT.

This clonotype was found many times. The chain has TRBV5-5 and TRBJ1-1; D unclear. The CDR3 consists of 11 residues. V was cut by 5 bases and J by 3 bases, with 5 bases left in between. Germline V gene lookup returns CDR1 SGHKS and CDR2 YYEKEE (reference sequence). The CDR3 loop is CASSWDTEAFF. The CDR3 DNA follows: TGTGCCAGCAGTTGGGACACTGAAGCTTTCTTT.

This clonotype was detected only a few times. The chain recombines TRBV27 with TRBJ1-1, with 10 bases identical to TRBD1. This CDR3 contains 14 residues. Germline trimming cut 5 bases from V and 10 bases from J; bases unmatched to any gene: 10. Germline values: CDR1 MNHEY, CDR2 SMNVEV (reference sequence). The CDR3 sequence: CASSIGTGVAVAFF. For the CDR3, the DNA is TGTGCCAGCAGTATCGGGACAGGGGTAGCTGTAGCTTTCTTT.